These 10 T cell receptor beta chains share one sample of origin, sequenced in a study of T cells in Graves' hyperthyroidism and ophthalmopathy. Amplified regions were TCR beta CDR3 sequences from RNA transcripts. HTBI primers were employed in a first-round RT-PCR of the TCR CDR3. Using its own MiXCR run on the multiplex PCR reads, TCRdb lists one record per CDR3 protein. The sample shows approximately 620,000 distinct CDR3 sequences, more than 15% of them seen only once. The material sequenced was blood. The receptors shown here come from a middle-aged woman with Graves' ophthalmopathy.

The rearrangement joins TRBV12-3 or TRBV12-4 to TRBJ1-2, with no clear D. CDR3 length equals 14 residues. Trimming took off 1 base at V and 6 bases at J, with 12 bases between the two ends. The CDR3 nucleotides read TGTGCCAGCAGTTTAGGAGGTGCCTCGAATGGCTACACCTTC. This encodes CASSLGGASNGYTF.

On this clonotype itself: Since a much larger clone is just one base distant, this may be a read error. This chain joins TRBV12-3 or TRBV12-4 and TRBJ2-1, with D unresolved. CDR3 length: 14 amino acids. CDR3 nucleotide sequence: TGTGCCAGCACCCCCTCAAGCTCCTACGATGAGCAGTTCTTC. It encodes CASTPSSSYDEQFF.

This clonotype has a count of ten or more. CDR3 sequence (DNA): TGTGCCAGCAGCTTAGAGGGACGGGACAAGAGCACAGATACGCAGTATTTT. Protein: CASSLEGRDKSTDTQYF. The J gene is TRBJ2-3, the V gene TRBV7-9; the D gene is possibly TRBD1 (6 bases). This CDR3 contains 17 residues. Germline V gene data show CDR1 as SEHNR and CDR2 as FQNEAQ (reference sequence). Trimming left V 1 base short and J 0 bases short, with 14 bases between.

This clonotype showed up many times. The chain recombines TRBV3-1 with TRBJ2-5; possibly TRBD2 for D (5 bases). Per germline, CDR1 LGHDT and CDR2 YNNKEL (reference sequence). This CDR3 region has 16 residues. V lost 1 base and J lost 5, with 17 bases in between. The DNA for the CDR3 is TGTGCCAGCAGCCAAGGATTACTAGGTTGGTGGGAGACCCAGTACTTC. Translated, it gives CASSQGLLGWWETQYF.

This clonotype was seen repeatedly, ten times or more. The J gene is TRBJ2-5, the V gene TRBV11-1, with D unclear. The CDR3 has 17 amino acids. V lost 3 bases to trimming and J lost 2 bases, with 19 bases between them. Germline CDR1 and CDR2: SGHAT and FQDESV (reference sequence). CDR3 coding DNA: TGTGCCAGCAGCTTCAGTATCGGCGGAATCTCACAAGAGACCCAGTACTTC. This sequence encodes CASSFSIGGISQETQYF.

This clonotype came up a few times. The genes are TRBV19 and TRBJ2-5; D might be TRBD2 (6 bases). CDR3 length equals 15 residues. Germline V gene data show CDR1 as LNHDA and CDR2 as SQIVND (reference sequence). The V end was cut by 7 bases, the J end by 5 bases, with 20 bases between. In nucleotides, the CDR3 is TGTGCCAGTACCCCCGGAGTTGGGGGGACGGAGACCCAGTACTTC. Protein: CASTPGVGGTETQYF.

This clonotype was observed many times. The chain carries TRBV12-3 or TRBV12-4 and TRBJ1-5, with 9 bases identical to TRBD1. The trim removed 5 bases at V and 1 base at J, leaving 9 bases unmatched. The CDR3 contains 17 residues. CDR3 bases: TGTGCCAGCAGTCCGGGGGAGACAGGGGGAAGCAATCAGCCCCAGCATTTT. The encoded protein is CASSPGETGGSNQPQHF.

This clonotype was found many times. The chain links TRBV2 to TRBJ2-7, with D unresolved. Germline V gene lookup returns CDR1 SNHLY and CDR2 FYNNEI. V was trimmed by 4 bases and J by 0 bases, leaving 10 bases between them. CDR3 size: 14 residues. CDR3 loop: CASSGALNSYEQYF. Here the CDR3 DNA reads TGTGCCAGCAGTGGGGCCCTAAACTCCTACGAGCAGTACTTC.

In this sample, this clonotype turned up many times. The rearrangement links TRBV5-1 to TRBJ1-2, with D perhaps matching TRBD1 (5 bases). Per germline, CDR1 SGHRS and CDR2 YFSETQ. The germline V and J ends were trimmed by 2 bases and 0 bases, with 14 bases remaining between them. The CDR3 has 16 amino acids. CDR3 sequence reads: CASSLAGGSANYGYTF. DNA for the CDR3: TGCGCCAGCAGCTTAGCCGGGGGGTCGGCTAACTATGGCTACACCTTC.

Comments on this clonotype: This may stem from a read error, because a much larger clone lies one nucleotide away. The chain couples TRBV20-1 to TRBJ2-1; 9 bases agree with TRBD2. Trimming took 6 bases from V and 8 from J; bases not matched to a gene: 14. This CDR3 has 15 residues. CDR1 DFQATT and CDR2 SNEGSKA come from the germline V gene (reference sequence). CDR3 protein: CSAGPSGMVMDEQFF. The CDR3 nucleotides are TGCAGTGCCGGACCTAGCGGGATGGTTATGGATGAGCAGTTCTTC.